This TCR beta chain stems from a study of sequential checkpoint blockade in melanoma. V lost 6 bases to trimming and J lost 6 bases, with 15 bases between them. Germline CDR1 is MNHEY and CDR2 is SVGAGI. The CDR3 runs 13 residues. The treatment was: randomized to nivolumab then ipilimumab (arm A) or the reverse (arm B). TCRdb's copy holds only in-frame clones and misses some; the assay was immunoSEQ multiplex PCR. Of 15,000 to 20,000 clones in the sample, around 65% were seen once. This chain uses TRBV6-5 with TRBJ2-7; perhaps TRBD2 as D (6 bases). The sequence came from a human donor with melanoma. The material sequenced was CD8+ T cells sorted from blood (inferred from file names), taken from a patient given nivolumab and ipilimumab in sequence. The CDR3 region has the DNA TGTGCCAGCAGGGCGGGGCGGGCCTTCGAGCAGTACTTC. Translation: CASRAGRAFEQYF.